The clone carrying this T cell receptor beta chain came up many times. Its target is unknown. The sample originates from a study of T cells in Graves' hyperthyroidism and ophthalmopathy. Ophthalmopathy in the patients scored at least 3 on Clinical Activity Score and at least 4 on NOSPECS grade, lasting under 3 months. Used for diagnoses were clinical symptoms, serum thyroxine and TRAb, thyroid ultrasound and orbital computed tomography. PBMCs stemmed from 10 ml fresh peripheral blood. Researchers took RNA transcripts and amplified the TCR beta CDR3 regions from them. A first-round RT-PCR of the TCR CDR3 used the HTBI primer set. TCRdb ran MiXCR on the multiplex PCR reads and lists one entry per CDR3 protein. The table includes approximately 410,000 distinct CDR3 sequences, over 12% detected once. Findings of the study overall: Ophthalmopathy could be told apart from stable hyperthyroidism with a 13 V-J model.

The ends were cut back, 1 base at V and 13 bases at J, with 14 bases in the middle. Germline V gives CDR1 GTSNPN, CDR2 SVGIG (reference sequence). The CDR3 has 12 amino acids. The chain recombines TRBV30 with TRBJ2-1; D is unresolved. What was sequenced was blood. This TCR was sampled from a man aged 18 to 30 with Graves' ophthalmopathy. The CDR3 is CAWSEFLSTQFF. In DNA form, the CDR3 reads TGTGCCTGGAGTGAATTCCTATCTACTCAGTTCTTC.